The clone carrying this TCR beta chain has ten or more counts. The antigen remains unidentified. This specimen comes from a study of CD8 T cells in ankylosing spondylitis. Regarding the study as a whole: Disease-associated clones were reportedly significantly overrepresented in matched ankylosing spondylitis synovial fluid.

The CDR3 sequence is 14 residues long. The ends were cut back, 0 bases at V and 4 bases at J, with 12 bases in the middle. The germline V gene has CDR1 DFQATT and CDR2 SNEGSKA (reference sequence). TCRdb reprocessed the 5' RACE reads via MiXCR and lists one record per CDR3 protein. The sample records approximately 46,000 distinct CDR3 sequences, approximately 11% being singletons. The rearrangement uses TRBV20-1 and TRBJ1-2, with D possibly TRBD1 on 6 matching bases. Sequences were obtained from blood, either unsorted or a sorted T cell fraction (not recorded which). This TCR derives from a male donor with ankylosing spondylitis or in good health (not recorded which). The CDR3 region has the DNA TGCAGTGCTAGAGATAAGGGGGTTATCTATGGCTACACCTTC. Translating it yields CSARDKGVIYGYTF.